This T cell receptor beta chain was identified during a study of blood T cell repertoires in COVID-19. Study-level information: The origin of the acute and convalescent COVID-19 samples was the United States, Italy and Spain. In each case, the material was cDNA or gDNA derived from T cells, B-cell-depleted T cells, or PBMCs.

Authors' processing steps: The authors estimated nucleated cell counts from reference gene primer amplification. The method was immunoSEQ multiplex PCR; TCRdb's version includes in-frame clones alone and lacks a portion of them. The DNA gave D and trimming, while V, J and clone size come from that table. The table has approximately 220,000 clones, more than 80% seen once. Participants reported their clinical history, and cohort assignment relied on those reports. J was trimmed by 5 bases and V by 3 bases; bases with no gene match: 1. The CDR3 consists of 14 residues. Germline V gene data show CDR1 as SQVTM and CDR2 as ANQGSEA.

The chain employs TRBV29-1 and TRBJ2-2; 12 nucleotides agree with TRBD2. Specimen: PBMCs or T cells enriched from blood (not recorded which). The receptor's source is a man aged 25-45 years who had recovered from COVID-19. The CDR3 reads CSVDLAGGTGELFF. DNA of the CDR3: TGCAGCGTTGATCTAGCGGGAGGGACCGGGGAGCTGTTTTTT.